The sequence of this T cell receptor beta chain was determined in a study of shared clonotypes between healthy human individuals. As to this clone: The antigen remains undetermined.

Study-level findings and limits: Collection of samples was limited to blood; tissue repertoires likely differ.

The CDR3 consists of 15 residues. Germline values: CDR1 MNHEY, CDR2 SMNVEV (reference sequence). The V gene lost 4 bases and the J gene lost 1 base, with 14 bases spanning the gap. Recent vaccinations or acute infections were absent in the healthy HIV-negative adult donors. Produced via immunoSEQ multiplex PCR; TCRdb's table is partial and in-frame only. This table has some 2.1 million clones, approximately 95% appearing once. The TCR sequence derives from a man younger than 35 in good health. Sequenced sample: naive CD4+ T cells sorted from blood. The subset: CD45RA+ positively selected. The chain recombines TRBV27 with TRBJ2-7, with D perhaps being TRBD1 or TRBD2 (5 bases each). The chain's CDR3 is CASSSRDGHSYEQYF. CDR3 DNA sequence: TGTGCCAGCAGTTCCCGGGACGGGCATTCCTACGAGCAGTACTTC.